The 5 T cell receptor beta chains below come from one sample, sequenced in a study of blood T cell repertoires in COVID-19. Using immunoSEQ multiplex PCR, the repertoire was profiled, and TCRdb retains in-frame clones only, with some absent. The repertoire includes 200,000 to 250,000 clones, roughly 90% of them detected once, and 5.5% to 8% sits in the top ten. Sequencing was carried out using peripheral blood. These receptors all stem from a man aged 55-75 years who had recovered from COVID-19.

The genes are TRBV27 and TRBJ1-1; 7 bases are shared with TRBD1. The CDR3 runs to 12 residues. Germline CDR1 MNHEY, CDR2 SMNVEV (reference sequence). The J segment lost 6 bases and the V segment lost 9 bases, leaving 7 bases of the junction unmatched. CDR3 in DNA: TGTGCCAGTGCTCGACAGGGCGCTGAAGCTTTCTTT. Its protein product is CASARQGAEAFF.

The gene calls are TRBV19 and TRBJ2-6; TRBD1 agrees at 9 bases. The CDR3 has 16 residues. J was trimmed by 1 base and V by 10 bases; bases with no gene match: 8. The germline V gene has CDR1 LNHDA and CDR2 SQIVND (reference sequence). CDR3 loop: CATSTGGVSGANVLTF. The CDR3, as DNA: TGTGCCACCTCGACAGGGGGAGTTTCTGGGGCCAACGTCCTGACTTTC.

The rearrangement links TRBV5-4 to TRBJ1-1, with D possibly TRBD1 on 5 matching bases. V was pared by 1 base and J by 4 bases, with 14 bases between. The CDR3 spans 15 residues. CDR1 is SGHNT and CDR2 is YYREEE in the germline V gene (reference sequence). The CDR3 is CASSLKQGGFTEAFF. The CDR3 coding sequence is TGTGCCAGCAGCTTGAAGCAGGGAGGATTCACTGAAGCTTTCTTT.

J is TRBJ1-5 and V is TRBV19, with a tentative D call TRBD1 (6 bases). The CDR3 has 18 amino acids. V was pared by 5 bases and J by 0 bases, with 20 bases between. Germline assignment: CDR1 LNHDA and CDR2 SQIVND (reference sequence). This CDR3 reads CASSPMSGGANSNQPQHF. The CDR3 DNA follows: TGTGCCAGTAGTCCCATGTCGGGGGGCGCGAATAGCAATCAGCCCCAGCATTTT. Supplemented by reference TRBV19 and TRBJ1-5, the full variable domain reads DGGITQSPKYLFRKEGQNVTLSCEQNLNHDAMYWYRQDPGQGLRLIYYSQIVNDFQKGDIAEGYSVSREKKESFPLTVTSAQKNPTAFYLCASSPMSGGANSNQPQHFGDGTRLSIL.

The chain is built from TRBV2 and TRBJ1-1; possibly TRBD1 for D (6 bases). Germline assignment: CDR1 SNHLY and CDR2 FYNNEI. The V end was cut by 4 bases, the J end by 2 bases, with 11 bases between. The CDR3 is 14 residues long. CDR3 residues: CASSVLQGNTEAFF. In DNA, the CDR3 is TGTGCCAGCAGTGTTTTACAGGGTAACACTGAAGCTTTCTTT.